Listed below are T cell receptor beta chains from one sample, sequenced in a study of blood T cell repertoires in COVID-19. Using immunoSEQ multiplex PCR, the repertoire was profiled, and TCRdb retains in-frame clones only, with some absent. The data show roughly 250,000 clones, with approximately 90% seen just once and approximately 2% held by the top ten. The sample comprised PBMCs or T cells enriched from blood (not recorded which). The receptors come from a woman aged 18 to 35 who had recovered from COVID-19. Both conserved end residues are part of each CDR3. The D gene is left open where the match is weak. Part of the rows lack a size; the others show once, few, many or a class for expanded clones.

len | j_gene | abundance | v_gene | d_gene | CDR3nt | CDR3aa
17 | TRBJ1-4 | - | TRBV5-1 | - | TGCGCCAGCAGCTTGGAGTCAGGATCGGTGGCTAATGAAAAACTGTTTTTT | CASSLESGSVANEKLFF
15 | TRBJ1-2 | few | TRBV5-6 | TRBD1 | TGTGCCAGCAGCTTCACCGGGACAGGGCGACTTGGCTACACCTTC | CASSFTGTGRLGYTF
17 | TRBJ1-3 | - | TRBV7-6 | TRBD1 | TGTGCCAGCAGCCCGACAGGGTCCCACATCTCTGGAAACACCATATATTTT | CASSPTGSHISGNTIYF
16 | TRBJ1-6 | - | TRBV9 | - | TGTGCCAGCAGCGTAACCGACAGCTCCTATAATTCACCCCTCCACTTT | CASSVTDSSYNSPLHF
13 | TRBJ2-5 | - | TRBV29-1 | TRBD1 | TGCAGCGTTGAAGAAAACAGGGGAGAGACCCAGTACTTC | CSVEENRGETQYF
15 | TRBJ1-1 | - | TRBV7-2 | - | TGTGCCAGCAGCTCGGGGGGATTGATGAACACTGAAGCTTTCTTT | CASSSGGLMNTEAFF
16 | TRBJ2-1 | - | TRBV11-3 | - | TGTGCCAGCAGCTTAGTACCCCATGGGAGCACCAATGAGCAGTTCTTC | CASSLVPHGSTNEQFF
14 | TRBJ2-1 | - | TRBV10-3 | TRBD2 | TGTGCCATCAGTGATCGACTAGCAAGCAATGAGCAGTTCTTC | CAISDRLASNEQFF
15 | TRBJ2-7 | - | TRBV19 | TRBD2 | TGTGCCAGTAGTCCCTCGAGCGGGGGGGCCCTCGAGCAGTACTTC | CASSPSSGGALEQYF
13 | TRBJ1-2 | - | TRBV3-1/TRBV3-2 | TRBD1 | TGTGCCAGCAGCCGACCCGGGACAGGGAGCTACACCTTC | CASSRPGTGSYTF
14 | TRBJ1-3 | - | TRBV19 | - | TGTGCCAGTAGTTCACAGGGTTCTGGAAACACCATATATTTT | CASSSQGSGNTIYF
16 | TRBJ2-1 | - | TRBV18 | TRBD2 | TGTGCCAGCTCAAGGACTAGCGGGTTGTCCTACAATGAGCAGTTCTTC | CASSRTSGLSYNEQFF
15 | TRBJ1-6 | - | TRBV6-1 | - | TGTGCCAGCAGTGAAGACAGTTCTTCCATTTCACCCCTCCACTTT | CASSEDSSSISPLHF